Below, 10 T cell receptor beta chains from the same sample are listed, as sequenced in a study of T cell repertoires in cytomegalovirus infection. Using its own MiXCR run on the reads, TCRdb lists one record per CDR3 protein. The repertoire includes hundreds of thousands of distinct CDR3 sequences, roughly 26% of them detected once, and around 8% sits in the top ten. Sequencing was carried out using CD8+ T cells from PBMCs. The receptors originated from a human donor in good health (CMV status not recorded). Some clones in this sample may be carry-over from other donors' samples.

V usage is TRBV5-4 and J usage is TRBJ1-2; D might be TRBD1 (5 bases). The CDR3 loop spans 15 amino acids. V was trimmed by 0 bases and J by 1 base, leaving 10 bases between them. Per germline, CDR1 SGHNT and CDR2 YYREEE (reference sequence). In DNA, the CDR3 is TGTGCCAGCAGCTTGGGGGACGGTGATAACTATGGCTACACCTTC. Translation gives CASSLGDGDNYGYTF. Supplemented by reference TRBV5-4 and TRBJ1-2, the full variable domain reads ETGVTQSPTHLIKTRGQQVTLRCSSQSGHNTVSWYQQALGQGPQFIFQYYREEENGRGNFPPRFSGLQFPNYSSELNVNALELDDSALYLCASSLGDGDNYGYTFGSGTRLTVV.

This clonotype has ten or more counts. The V call is TRBV7-6, the J call TRBJ2-3; 10 bases align to TRBD2. Trimming at V came to 5 bases and at J to 5 bases, leaving 7 bases not matched to a gene. The CDR3 is made up of 15 amino acids. The germline V gene has CDR1 SGHVS and CDR2 FNYEAQ. CDR3 in DNA: TGTGCCAGCAGCGGTAGGACTAGCGGTGGAGATACGCAGTATTTT. This codes for CASSGRTSGGDTQYF.

This chain uses TRBV4-2 with TRBJ2-1, with 11 positions matching TRBD2. Germline V gives CDR1 LGHNA, CDR2 YNFKEQ. The CDR3 spans 19 residues. The J segment lost 2 bases and the V segment lost 5 bases, leaving 14 bases of the junction unmatched. In nucleotides, the CDR3 is TGTGCCAGCAGCTCCCGATTAATAGCGGGGGGGCAGCCCTACAATGAGCAGTTCTTC. Encoded protein: CASSSRLIAGGQPYNEQFF.

To note about this clonotype: Given a much more abundant clone one base away, this may be a read error. The chain recombines TRBV7-9 with TRBJ2-3; D ambiguous. This CDR3 has 13 amino acids. Looked up from germline, CDR1 is SEHNR and CDR2 is FQNEAQ (reference sequence). The DNA of the CDR3 is TGTGTCAGCACCCGGCCCAACACAGATACGCAGTATTTT. Translation gives CVSTRPNTDTQYF.

This chain uses TRBV10-3 with TRBJ2-5; possibly TRBD1 for D (6 bases). The CDR3 contains 12 residues. CDR1 is ENHRY and CDR2 is SYGVKD in the germline V gene. V lost 6 bases to trimming and J lost 5 bases, with 10 bases between them. CDR3 sequence (DNA): TGTGCCATCAGGGACAGTAAGGAGACCCAGTACTTC. It translates to CAIRDSKETQYF.

This clonotype was seen only a few times. This sequence joins TRBV28 and TRBJ2-7; D is undetermined. V was cut by 2 bases and J by 3 bases, with 8 bases left in between. Germline V gene sequence: CDR1 MDHEN, CDR2 SYDVKM. The length of the CDR3 is 13 residues. The CDR3 DNA sequence: TGTGCCAGCAGTTTAGGGCCGGGCTACGAGCAGTACGTC. Translating it yields CASSLGPGYEQYV.

The chain has TRBV5-6 and TRBJ2-5; D unclear. This CDR3 region has 17 residues. Per germline, CDR1 SGHDT and CDR2 YYEEEE. V was pared by 0 bases and J by 0 bases, with 15 bases between. This CDR3 reads CASSLGGYTGYQETQYF. CDR3 bases: TGTGCCAGCAGCTTGGGGGGATATACTGGGTACCAAGAGACCCAGTACTTC.

The sample holds many counts of this clonotype. The gene calls are TRBV7-2 and TRBJ2-2; 7 bases map to TRBD1. CDR3 length: 13 residues. The ends lost 5 bases at V and 7 bases at J; junction bases unmatched: 4. The germline gives CDR1 SGHTA, CDR2 FQGNSA. The DNA of the CDR3 is TGTGCCAGCAGCATAACAGGGGTCGGGGAGCTGTTTTTT. Its protein is CASSITGVGELFF.

This clonotype was seen ten or more times. The chain uses TRBV20-1 and TRBJ1-5; D is ambiguous. The CDR3 covers 14 residues. Germline V CDR1 and CDR2: DFQATT, SNEGSKA (reference sequence). V lost 0 bases to trimming and J lost 0 bases, with 6 bases between them. The CDR3 sequence: CSARDLDSNQPQHF. CDR3 DNA sequence: TGCAGTGCTAGAGATCTTGATAGCAATCAGCCCCAGCATTTT.

CDR3 bases: TGCGCCAGCAGCCAAGTGCCGGGACAGGATAATCAGCCCCAGCATTTT. This encodes CASSQVPGQDNQPQHF. V is TRBV4-1 and J is TRBJ1-5, with 8 bases fitting TRBD1. The CDR3 runs to 16 residues. Looked up from germline, CDR1 is MGHRA and CDR2 is YSYEKL. J was trimmed by 4 bases and V by 1 base; bases with no gene match: 6.